This entry lists 6 T cell receptor beta chains sequenced from one sample in a study of blood T cell repertoires in COVID-19. Clones were read by immunoSEQ multiplex PCR, and TCRdb kept only the in-frame ones, dropping some. This table holds some 49,000 clones, about 86% found once. The sequencing sample was made of peripheral blood. These receptors were collected from a woman aged 80 or older with COVID-19, enrolled during active disease.

This chain links TRBV5-1 with TRBJ2-7; 10 bases line up with TRBD1. Germline V gene sequence: CDR1 SGHRS, CDR2 YFSETQ. CDR3 length: 16 amino acids. V lost 0 bases, J lost 3 bases, and 6 bases stayed unmatched. CDR3 protein: CASSLAPGTGVYEQYF. The CDR3 nucleotides read TGCGCCAGCAGCTTGGCCCCCGGGACAGGGGTCTACGAGCAGTACTTC.

The rearrangement links TRBV28 to TRBJ1-2; TRBD1 matches 7 bases. Germline V gene sequence: CDR1 MDHEN, CDR2 SYDVKM. Trimming at V came to 7 bases and at J to 9 bases, leaving 8 bases not matched to a gene. The CDR3 runs 12 residues. The CDR3 DNA reads TGTGCCAGCACCGGACAGGTTCTAAGCTACACCTTC. This gives the protein CASTGQVLSYTF.

The chain links TRBV4-1 to TRBJ1-5, with 7 bases matching TRBD1. There are 15 residues in the CDR3. The trim removed 0 bases at V and 7 bases at J, leaving 6 bases unmatched. CDR1 is MGHRA and CDR2 is YSYEKL in the germline V gene. The CDR3, as DNA: TGCGCCAGCAGCCAAGAAAGGGACAGTTGGCAGCCCCAGCATTTT. Its translation is CASSQERDSWQPQHF.

The CDR3 nucleotides read TGTGCCAGCAATAGACAGGGTCGAGGCACTGAAGCTTTCTTT. Protein product: CASNRQGRGTEAFF. The chain couples TRBV2 to TRBJ1-1; TRBD1 matches 7 bases. Germline assignment: CDR1 SNHLY and CDR2 FYNNEI. This CDR3 has 14 residues. The V gene end was trimmed by 7 bases and the J gene end by 4 bases; junction bases not matched to a gene: 9.

The chain joins TRBV2 to TRBJ2-3, with 8 bases matching TRBD2. This CDR3 is built from 15 residues. Germline CDR1 reads SNHLY; CDR2 reads FYNNEI. Trimming removed 1 base from V and 5 bases from J; junction bases left unmatched: 5. The CDR3 protein is CASSEVWSGGDTQYF. The CDR3 DNA follows: TGTGCCAGCAGTGAAGTATGGAGCGGGGGAGATACGCAGTATTTT. The full variable domain, rest sourced from reference TRBV2 and TRBJ2-3, is EPEVTQTPSHQVTQMGQEVILRCVPISNHLYFYWYRQILGQKVEFLVSFYNNEISEKSEIFDDQFSVERPDGSNFTLKIRSTKLEDSAMYFCASSEVWSGGDTQYFGPGTRLTVL.

This clone has a handful of counts. The CDR3 DNA follows: TGTGCCAGCTCTTCGGACAGAGACACTGAAGCTTTCTTT. It is translated as CASSSDRDTEAFF. This chain connects TRBV18 to TRBJ1-1; TRBD1 might be the D (6 bases). V shed 6 bases and J shed 3 bases, with 11 bases lying between them. The CDR3 runs 13 residues. CDR1 and CDR2 (germline): KGHSH, LQKENI.